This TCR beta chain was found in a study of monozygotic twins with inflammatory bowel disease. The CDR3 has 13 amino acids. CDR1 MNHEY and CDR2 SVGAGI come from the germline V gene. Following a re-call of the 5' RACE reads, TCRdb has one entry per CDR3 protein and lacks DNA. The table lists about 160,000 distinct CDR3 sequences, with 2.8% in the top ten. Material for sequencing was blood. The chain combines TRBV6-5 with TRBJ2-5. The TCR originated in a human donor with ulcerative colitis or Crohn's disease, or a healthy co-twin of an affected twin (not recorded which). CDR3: CASTTPGQETQYF.